These T cell receptor beta chains were read from a single sample in a study of T cells after yellow fever vaccination. In TCRdb, the 5' RACE reads were re-called with MiXCR into one record per CDR3 protein. The table includes 620,000 or so distinct CDR3 sequences, roughly 12% detected once. Sequenced here: PBMCs, sampled on the day of the yellow fever booster vaccination. Source of these receptors: a man aged 25-40 years who received the YFV17D yellow fever vaccine. Both conserved end residues are part of each CDR3. D genes are given only for firm matches. The size field is filled for only some rows; it gives once, few, many or a size class.

d_gene,v_gene,j_gene,abundance,CDR3nt,CDR3aa
TRBD2,TRBV11-2,TRBJ2-1,few,TGTGCCAGCAGCTTAGGACTAGCGGGAGCAGTACAGTCCTACAATGAGCAGTTCTTC,CASSLGLAGAVQSYNEQFF
TRBD1,TRBV20-1,TRBJ1-4,few,TGCAGTGCTAGGGCCCCCGGGACAGGGGCTGAAAAACTGTTTTTT,CSARAPGTGAEKLFF
NA,TRBV24-1,TRBJ2-3,NA,TGTGCCACCAGTGATCGCACTTCCTGGACCACAGATACGCAGTATTTT,CATSDRTSWTTDTQYF
NA,TRBV7-2,TRBJ2-2,NA,TGTGCCAGCAGCTGGATAGAGACGGGGGAGCTGTTTTTT,CASSWIETGELFF
NA,TRBV29-1,TRBJ1-1,few,TGCAGCGTCTTAGGGTTAGACACTGAAGCTTTCTTT,CSVLGLDTEAFF
NA,TRBV20-1,TRBJ1-1,NA,TGCAGTGCTAGCCGGGGTCGGCCCGGGGAAGCTTTCTTT,CSASRGRPGEAFF
NA,TRBV5-1,TRBJ1-6,NA,TGCGCCAGCAGCTTAGACAGTCATAATTCACCCCTCCACTTT,CASSLDSHNSPLHF
NA,TRBV27,TRBJ2-3,few,TGTGCCAGCGGAAAAACAGGCACAGATACGCAGTATTTT,CASGKTGTDTQYF
NA,TRBV7-9,TRBJ2-7,NA,TGTGCCAGCAGTTCGGACTGGAGGGAGCAGTACTTC,CASSSDWREQYF
NA,TRBV20-1,TRBJ2-3,NA,TGCAGTGCTAGTAGTCCGGGGCGGGACGACACAGATACGCAGTATTTT,CSASSPGRDDTDTQYF
NA,TRBV29-1,TRBJ2-1,NA,TGCAGCGTTGAAGGTGGAGGGGACTCCTACAATGAGCAGTTCTTC,CSVEGGGDSYNEQFF
NA,TRBV7-9,TRBJ2-1,few,TGTGCCAGCAGTTTAGCGGCCCAAACGGGGAATGAGCAGTTCTTC,CASSLAAQTGNEQFF
TRBD1,TRBV7-2,TRBJ2-2,many,TGTGCCAGCAGGTCCGGGACAGGAAACACCGGGGAGCTGTTTTTT,CASRSGTGNTGELFF
NA,TRBV15,TRBJ2-1,NA,TGTGCCACCAGCTCTTGGGAGGGCAGGGGCGACGAGCAGTTCTTC,CATSSWEGRGDEQFF
TRBD1,TRBV19,TRBJ2-2,NA,TGTGCCAGTAGTACGGCGACAGGGTCGTACACCGGGGAGCTGTTTTTT,CASSTATGSYTGELFF
TRBD1,TRBV12-3/TRBV12-4,TRBJ2-7,NA,TGTGCCAGCGGTTCCGGGACAGGTGCCTACGAGCAGTACTTC,CASGSGTGAYEQYF
NA,TRBV29-1,TRBJ2-5,NA,TGCAGCGTTACGCCTGTGAAAGAGACCCAGTACTTC,CSVTPVKETQYF
TRBD1,TRBV27,TRBJ2-1,NA,TGTGCCAGCAGTCCCAACCTCAGACAGGGTGCATTGAATGAGCAGTTCTTC,CASSPNLRQGALNEQFF
TRBD1,TRBV20-1,TRBJ2-5,NA,TGCAGTGCTACAGGGACAGGTGGCGATCAAGAGACCCAGTACTTC,CSATGTGGDQETQYF
TRBD1,TRBV10-3,TRBJ2-3,NA,TGTGCCACTCAAGGGTACAATACAGGGGCAGCAGATACGCAGTATTTT,CATQGYNTGAADTQYF
NA,TRBV7-3,TRBJ2-2,many,TGTGCCAGCAGCTCCGGGTCCCTAAACACCGGGGAGCTGTTTTTT,CASSSGSLNTGELFF
NA,TRBV5-1,TRBJ2-3,NA,TGCGCCAGCAGCTTGGGACAACTAGTCACAGATACGCAGTATTTT,CASSLGQLVTDTQYF
TRBD2,TRBV9,TRBJ2-1,few,TGTGCCAGCAGCGTAGCTGGAGCGGGAGGGCATGAGCAGTTCTTC,CASSVAGAGGHEQFF
TRBD2,TRBV12-3/TRBV12-4,TRBJ2-7,NA,TGTGCCAGCAGTTTCGTGCTAGCGGGAGTCGAGCAGTACTTC,CASSFVLAGVEQYF
TRBD1,TRBV30,TRBJ1-5,NA,TGTGCCTGGGGACAGGGTCCGACCAGCAATCAGCCCCAGCATTTT,CAWGQGPTSNQPQHF
TRBD1,TRBV4-3,TRBJ2-1,many,TGCGCCAGCAGCCAAGATTCAGGGGGCTCCTACAATGAGCAGTTCTTC,CASSQDSGGSYNEQFF
NA,TRBV7-2,TRBJ1-2,NA,TGTGCCAGCAGCCGGGACATCTATGGCTACACCTTC,CASSRDIYGYTF
NA,TRBV7-9,TRBJ1-1,few,TGTGCCAGCAGCTTAGGTTACCTTGGCGGGGCTTTCTTT,CASSLGYLGGAFF
TRBD1,TRBV27,TRBJ2-5,NA,TGTGCCAGCAGTTCCCGTGACAGGGGAGAGACCCAGTACTTC,CASSSRDRGETQYF
NA,TRBV12-3/TRBV12-4,TRBJ2-2,NA,TGTGCCAGCGAGGGAGATTGGGATACCACCGGGGAGCTGTTTTTT,CASEGDWDTTGELFF
TRBD1,TRBV20-1,TRBJ2-1,NA,TGCAGTGCGCAACGGACAGGGGCCGCTTTTAATGAGCAGTTCTTC,CSAQRTGAAFNEQFF
NA,TRBV2,TRBJ2-7,NA,TGTGCCAGCAGTTCTGCTTCCCCCGGGAGCTCAACCCTGGGGGAGCAGTACTTC,CASSSASPGSSTLGEQYF
TRBD1,TRBV5-1,TRBJ1-2,NA,TGCGCCAGCTCGGCCTTCGGGACAGCCCCTAACTATGGCTACACCTTC,CASSAFGTAPNYGYTF
NA,TRBV20-1,TRBJ2-1,many,TGCAGTGGAGGGGGGGACAGCCCATACAATGAGCAGTTCTTC,CSGGGDSPYNEQFF
TRBD2,TRBV7-9,TRBJ2-1,NA,TGTGCCAGCAGCCCGCGACTAGCGGGAGCGGAAAATGAGCAGTTCTTC,CASSPRLAGAENEQFF
NA,TRBV7-9,TRBJ2-1,NA,TGTGCCAGCAGCTCTGATCACTCCTACAATGAGCAGTTCTTC,CASSSDHSYNEQFF
NA,TRBV5-4,TRBJ2-5,NA,TGTGCCAGCCGGGCAGGGGAAGAGACCCAGTACTTC,CASRAGEETQYF
NA,TRBV7-2,TRBJ2-3,many,TGTGCCAGCAGCTCTGCCGGGAGTGGGGATACGCAGTATTTT,CASSSAGSGDTQYF
NA,TRBV27,TRBJ2-1,NA,TGTGCCAGCAGTTCTGGAATCAATAAGCAGTTCTTC,CASSSGINKQFF
NA,TRBV18,TRBJ2-4,few,TGTGCCAGCTCACCGGATTTTGGGAACATTCAGTACTTC,CASSPDFGNIQYF
NA,TRBV30,TRBJ2-3,few,TGTGCCTGGGGGGGACTGACCTACACAGATACGCAGTATTTT,CAWGGLTYTDTQYF
NA,TRBV4-3,TRBJ2-2,NA,TGCGCCAGCAGCCATCGGATAACAGGGTTTGACACCGGGGAGCTGTTTTTT,CASSHRITGFDTGELFF
NA,TRBV6-5,TRBJ2-3,NA,TGTGCCAGCAGTTACTCGGGTGGGAGCACAGATACGCAGTATTTT,CASSYSGGSTDTQYF
TRBD1,TRBV20-1,TRBJ1-1,few,TGCAGTGCTAGAGAGACAGACAGGGTGGCTTTCTTT,CSARETDRVAFF
TRBD2,TRBV20-1,TRBJ2-1,few,TGCAGTGCTAAAATAGCGGGCACTGACAATGAGCAGTTCTTC,CSAKIAGTDNEQFF